This T cell receptor beta chain originates from a study of identifying expanded T cells in peripheral blood. During the collection period, no donor immune events like infections were recorded. V was pared by 4 bases and J by 4 bases, with 11 bases between. There are 14 residues in the CDR3. CDR1 and CDR2 from the germline V gene are GTSNPN and SVGIG (reference sequence). Only in-frame clones appear in the TCRdb table, and some are missing; sequencing was by immunoSEQ multiplex PCR. This sample has approximately 63,000 clones, with about 90% found just once. The source is a person aged 18 to 70 in good health. The J gene is TRBJ1-6, the V gene TRBV30; the D is unclear. The specimen sequenced was blood. DNA for the CDR3: TGTGCCTGGAAAAAATCGGGTTATAATTCACCCCTCCACTTT. It translates to CAWKKSGYNSPLHF. The full variable domain, completed using reference TRBV30 and TRBJ1-6, is SQTIHQWPATLVQPVGSPLSLECTVEGTSNPNLYWYRQAAGRGLQLLFYSVGIGQISSEVPQNLSASRPQDRQFILSSKKLLLSDSGFYLCAWKKSGYNSPLHFGNGTRLTVT.